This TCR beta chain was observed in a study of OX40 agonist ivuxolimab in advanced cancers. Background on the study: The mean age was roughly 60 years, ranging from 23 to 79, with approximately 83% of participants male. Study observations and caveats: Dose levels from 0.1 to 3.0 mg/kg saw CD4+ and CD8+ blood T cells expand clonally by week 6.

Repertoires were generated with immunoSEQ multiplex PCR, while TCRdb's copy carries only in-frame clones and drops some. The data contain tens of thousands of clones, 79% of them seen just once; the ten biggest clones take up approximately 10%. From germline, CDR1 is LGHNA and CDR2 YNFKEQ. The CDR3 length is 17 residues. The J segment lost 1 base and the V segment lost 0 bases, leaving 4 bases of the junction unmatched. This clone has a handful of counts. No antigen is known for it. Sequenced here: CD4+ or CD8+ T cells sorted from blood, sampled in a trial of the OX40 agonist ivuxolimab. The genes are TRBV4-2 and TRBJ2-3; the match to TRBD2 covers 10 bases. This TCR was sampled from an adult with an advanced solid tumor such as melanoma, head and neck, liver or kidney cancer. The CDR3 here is CASSQEVGTSGTDTQYF. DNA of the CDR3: TGTGCCAGCAGCCAAGAGGTCGGGACTAGCGGCACAGATACGCAGTATTTT.